The clone carrying this TCR beta chain was found once. Original processing notes: Estimates of nucleated cell counts were drawn from the amplification of reference gene primers. Sequenced by immunoSEQ multiplex PCR; TCRdb stores in-frame clones only, minus some. For V, J and clone size, that table is used; D and trimming come from the DNA. The sample has approximately 61,000 clones, around 83% seen once; the top ten hold roughly 10%. This entry is derived from a study of blood T cell repertoires in COVID-19. On the study more broadly: Acute and convalescent COVID-19 samples came from the United States, Italy and Spain. Nucleic acid was either cDNA or gDNA, and it came from T cells, B-cell-depleted T cells, or PBMCs.

Patients of the Seattle cohort, enrolled during active infection, were followed longitudinally. The CDR3 consists of 15 residues. The germline V gene has CDR1 LGHDT and CDR2 YNNKEL (reference sequence). V was clipped by 3 bases and J by 6 bases, with 14 bases between them. Sequenced input: peripheral blood. The clonotype originates from a man aged 50 to 59 with COVID-19, enrolled during active disease. The rearrangement joins TRBV3-1 (or the pseudogene TRBV3-2) to TRBJ2-2; D might be TRBD1 (6 bases). CDR3 sequence (DNA): TGTGCCAGCAGCCAGGTTAATAACAGGGCCGGGGAGCTGTTTTTT. It encodes CASSQVNNRAGELFF.